A selection of T cell receptor beta chains follows, all from one sample in a study of blood T cell repertoires in COVID-19. Assay used: immunoSEQ multiplex PCR; TCRdb lists only in-frame clones, some missing. The table lists about 94,000 clones, about nine tenths of them singletons. Sequences were obtained from peripheral blood. The receptors here all came from a woman at least 80 years old with acute or convalescent COVID-19. Both conserved end residues are trimmed from each CDR3. Each record gives: V gene, clone size, CDR3 protein. Not all rows give a size; the values are once, few, many and, for expanded clones, a class.

TRBV24-1 | - | ATSDSAGGISYNEQF
TRBV19 | - | ASRGVLYGYT
TRBV2 | - | ASSASRSYT
TRBV6-1 | - | ASSGRTGTGGSYGYT
TRBV5-1 | - | ASSLSSSSYNEQF
TRBV5-1 | - | ASSPLGGNTEAF
TRBV5-8 | - | ASSFLRESPLH
TRBV7-6 | once | ASSPSGSKTDTQY
TRBV11-1 | - | ASSPGTTDTQY
TRBV19 | - | ASSMRESYGYT
TRBV19 | - | ASSPRPGGQGAYNEQF
TRBV27 | - | ASSPRDYTDTQY
TRBV6-5 | - | ASRATSGGETQY